This T cell receptor beta chain originates from a study of identifying expanded T cells in peripheral blood. Whole-study results and caveats: Technical replicates showed 0.9 to 1.5 changed clones; around 2 weeks 15 to 20; four weeks 19. Variance in clone template counts between approximately 2-week samples significantly increased with total template count across all healthy donors.

Some clones are missing from TCRdb's copy, which holds only in-frame ones; the method was immunoSEQ multiplex PCR. The table includes about 110,000 clones, roughly nine tenths detected once. During the collection period, no donor immune events like infections were recorded. As regards this clone: Its antigen is still unknown. Other DNA sequences in the same sample also yield this CDR3.

The sequenced sample was blood. This clonotype was sampled from a person aged 18 to 70 in good health.

CDR3 nucleotides: TGTGCCAGCAGCTTCCGAGGGGTGGGGGCCAACGTCCTGACTTTC. Its translation is CASSFRGVGANVLTF. The chain carries TRBV7-2 and TRBJ2-6; D may correspond to TRBD1 or TRBD2 (5 bases each). V dropped 3 bases and J dropped 4 bases, with 10 bases sitting between them. Germline V lookup: CDR1 SGHTA, CDR2 FQGNSA. This CDR3 contains 15 residues.